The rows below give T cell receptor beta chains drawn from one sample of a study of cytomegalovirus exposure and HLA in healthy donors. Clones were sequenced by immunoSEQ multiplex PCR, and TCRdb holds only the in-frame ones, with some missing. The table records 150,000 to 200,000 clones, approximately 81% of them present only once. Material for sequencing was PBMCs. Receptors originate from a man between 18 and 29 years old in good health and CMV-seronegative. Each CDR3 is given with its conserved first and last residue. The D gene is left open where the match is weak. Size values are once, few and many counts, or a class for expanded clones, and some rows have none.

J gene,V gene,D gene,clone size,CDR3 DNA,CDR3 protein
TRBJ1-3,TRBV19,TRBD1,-,TGTGCCAGTAGTATGATAAGATCGGGACAGGGTCATTCGGATGGAAACACCATATATTTT,CASSMIRSGQGHSDGNTIYF
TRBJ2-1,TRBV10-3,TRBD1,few,TGTGCGATTAGTAGACAGGGCTCCTACAATGAGCAGTTCTTC,CAISRQGSYNEQFF
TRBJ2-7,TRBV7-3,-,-,TGTGCCAGCAGCTTATTAGGGACTGCCTCCTACGAGCAGTACTTC,CASSLLGTASYEQYF
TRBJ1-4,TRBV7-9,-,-,TGTGCCAGCAGCAGGGGGTTAGGTTCTAATGAAAAACTGTTTTTT,CASSRGLGSNEKLFF
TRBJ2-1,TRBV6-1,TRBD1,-,TGTGCCAGCAGTGAAGGGACAGGCCAATACAATGAGCAGTTCTTC,CASSEGTGQYNEQFF
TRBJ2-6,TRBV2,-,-,TGTGCCAGCACCGGACAGTCTGGGGCCAACGTCCTGACTTTC,CASTGQSGANVLTF
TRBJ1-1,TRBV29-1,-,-,TGCAGCGCCAGAGTTTGGAGAACTGAAGCTTTCTTT,CSARVWRTEAFF
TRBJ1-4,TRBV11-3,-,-,TGTGCCAGCAGCTTGCGACAGAATGAAAAACTGTTTTTT,CASSLRQNEKLFF
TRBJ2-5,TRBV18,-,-,TGTGCCAGCTCACCGGCGGGCCGAGGAGAGACCCAGTACTTC,CASSPAGRGETQYF
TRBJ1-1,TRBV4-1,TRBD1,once,TGCGCCAGCAGCCACCCCGGGACAGGGGGGGGAAACACTGAAGCTTTCTTT,CASSHPGTGGGNTEAFF
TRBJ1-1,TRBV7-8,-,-,TGTGCCAGCAATCGGGGTCCAGCGTCGGCCACTGAAGCTTTCTTT,CASNRGPASATEAFF